This is a list of T cell receptor beta chains from one sample in a study of CD8+ T cells in alopecia areata. Profiled with immunoSEQ multiplex PCR; TCRdb holds only in-frame clones, not every one. Of 130,000 to 150,000 clones in the sample, about half are singletons; the top ten hold 0.95% to 1%. Sequenced material: CD4+ T cells sorted from blood, taken at week 0. The receptor source for this set is a human donor with alopecia areata. CDR3s include the opening cysteine and the closing phenylalanine or tryptophan. The D gene is left open where the match is weak. The size entry is marked missing in some rows and otherwise reads once, few, many or a size class.

CDR3 DNA: TGTGCCAGCAGCCCCCCTCCAGCGGGAGATAGAACAGATACGCAGTATTTT; CDR3 protein: CASSPPPAGDRTDTQYF; D gene: TRBD2; V gene: TRBV5-4; clone size: .; J gene: TRBJ2-3
CDR3 DNA: TGCGCCAGCAGCTTCAGGGGTATGGATACGCAGTATTTT; CDR3 protein: CASSFRGMDTQYF; D gene: .; V gene: TRBV4-1; clone size: .; J gene: TRBJ2-3
CDR3 DNA: TGTGCCAGCAGCCCCACCGGGACTAGCATGGCGGAGCAGTTCTTC; CDR3 protein: CASSPTGTSMAEQFF; D gene: TRBD2; V gene: TRBV11-3; clone size: few; J gene: TRBJ2-1
CDR3 DNA: TGTGCCTGGGGGGGACAGGCGAACACTGAAGCTTTCTTT; CDR3 protein: CAWGGQANTEAFF; D gene: TRBD1; V gene: TRBV30; clone size: .; J gene: TRBJ1-1
CDR3 DNA: TGTGCCAGCAGCACCACACAGGGAGGTGGCGGGGAGCTGTTTTTT; CDR3 protein: CASSTTQGGGGELFF; D gene: .; V gene: TRBV9; clone size: .; J gene: TRBJ2-2
CDR3 DNA: TGTGCCAGCAGTGATCGGGACAGGTACACCGGGGAGCTGTTTTTT; CDR3 protein: CASSDRDRYTGELFF; D gene: TRBD1; V gene: TRBV27; clone size: .; J gene: TRBJ2-2
CDR3 DNA: TGTGCCAGCACCCTATTGGTGGGGGGTTTTCGTCCGGGCTACACCTTC; CDR3 protein: CASTLLVGGFRPGYTF; D gene: .; V gene: TRBV28; clone size: .; J gene: TRBJ1-2
CDR3 DNA: TGTGCCAGCAGCTCCGTCGGGACCCCGAGGACCGGGGAGCTGTTTTTT; CDR3 protein: CASSSVGTPRTGELFF; D gene: .; V gene: TRBV7-8; clone size: once; J gene: TRBJ2-2
CDR3 DNA: TGCAGCGTTGTTGAAGCCATTCAGTACTTC; CDR3 protein: CSVVEAIQYF; D gene: .; V gene: TRBV29-1; clone size: .; J gene: TRBJ2-4
CDR3 DNA: TGTGCCTGGAGGAACTCTGGGAATCAGCCCCAGCATTTT; CDR3 protein: CAWRNSGNQPQHF; D gene: .; V gene: TRBV30; clone size: .; J gene: TRBJ1-5
CDR3 DNA: TGCGCCAGCAGCCCCCCGGGACTAGCGGGAGAAGAGACCCAGTACTTC; CDR3 protein: CASSPPGLAGEETQYF; D gene: TRBD2; V gene: TRBV5-1; clone size: .; J gene: TRBJ2-5
CDR3 DNA: TGCAGCGGAGGGGGCTTGTCCGAGACCCAGTACTTC; CDR3 protein: CSGGGLSETQYF; D gene: TRBD1; V gene: TRBV29-1; clone size: once; J gene: TRBJ2-5
CDR3 DNA: TGTGCCAGCAGCTTAAGATCGGGGTCCGAACGCACAGATACGCAGTATTTT; CDR3 protein: CASSLRSGSERTDTQYF; D gene: .; V gene: TRBV7-6; clone size: .; J gene: TRBJ2-3
CDR3 DNA: TGTGCCTGGAGCCCGACAGGGGGCTTGGAAGAGACCCAGTACTTC; CDR3 protein: CAWSPTGGLEETQYF; D gene: TRBD1; V gene: TRBV30; clone size: .; J gene: TRBJ2-5
CDR3 DNA: TGTGCCTGGAGTGTGGGGGGGAACAATCAGCCCCAGCATTTT; CDR3 protein: CAWSVGGNNQPQHF; D gene: .; V gene: TRBV30; clone size: .; J gene: TRBJ1-5
CDR3 DNA: TGTGCCTGGACCGCTAGGCCCCCCGGGGAGCTGTTTTTT; CDR3 protein: CAWTARPPGELFF; D gene: .; V gene: TRBV30; clone size: once; J gene: TRBJ2-2
CDR3 DNA: TGTGCCAGCAGTTTCGGGACAGGTGGGGCCAACGTCCTGACTTTC; CDR3 protein: CASSFGTGGANVLTF; D gene: TRBD1; V gene: TRBV27; clone size: .; J gene: TRBJ2-6
CDR3 DNA: TGTGCCTGGAGTGTGGAAGGGCCGTATGGCTACACCTTC; CDR3 protein: CAWSVEGPYGYTF; D gene: .; V gene: TRBV30; clone size: .; J gene: TRBJ1-2
CDR3 DNA: TGTGCCAGTAGTATAACAGGCGGAGGCACAGATACGCAGTATTTT; CDR3 protein: CASSITGGGTDTQYF; D gene: .; V gene: TRBV19; clone size: .; J gene: TRBJ2-3
CDR3 DNA: TGTGCCAGCAGTGAACAGGGGCGGACTGAAGCTTTCTTT; CDR3 protein: CASSEQGRTEAFF; D gene: .; V gene: TRBV25-1; clone size: .; J gene: TRBJ1-1
CDR3 DNA: TGTGCCTGGAGTGCGGGGACAGGGCATCAGCCCCAGCATTTT; CDR3 protein: CAWSAGTGHQPQHF; D gene: TRBD1; V gene: TRBV30; clone size: .; J gene: TRBJ1-5
CDR3 DNA: TGTGCCAGCAGCTTAGCAGGGCTTAGCACAGATACGCAGTATTTT; CDR3 protein: CASSLAGLSTDTQYF; D gene: .; V gene: TRBV7-8; clone size: .; J gene: TRBJ2-3